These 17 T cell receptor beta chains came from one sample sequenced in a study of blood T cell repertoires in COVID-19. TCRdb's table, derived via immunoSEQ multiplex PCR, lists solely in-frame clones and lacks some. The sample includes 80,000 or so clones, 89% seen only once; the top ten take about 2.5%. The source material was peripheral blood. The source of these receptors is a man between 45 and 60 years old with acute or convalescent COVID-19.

The CDR3, as DNA: TGTGCCAGCAGCCAAGGGCAGGCTACGTACAATGAGCAGTTCTTC. Translating it yields CASSQGQATYNEQFF. The J gene is TRBJ2-1, the V gene TRBV4-2; unclear D gene. The CDR3 contains 15 residues. Between the trimmed V and J ends, which lost 1 base and 4 bases, there was a span of 11 bases. CDR1 is LGHNA, CDR2 YNFKEQ, per germline.

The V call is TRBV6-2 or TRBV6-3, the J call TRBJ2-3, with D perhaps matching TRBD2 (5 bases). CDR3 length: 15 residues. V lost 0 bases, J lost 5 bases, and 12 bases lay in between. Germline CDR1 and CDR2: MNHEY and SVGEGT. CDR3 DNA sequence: TGTGCCAGCAGTTACTCGTCCGGGGAAGGAGATACGCAGTATTTT. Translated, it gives CASSYSSGEGDTQYF.

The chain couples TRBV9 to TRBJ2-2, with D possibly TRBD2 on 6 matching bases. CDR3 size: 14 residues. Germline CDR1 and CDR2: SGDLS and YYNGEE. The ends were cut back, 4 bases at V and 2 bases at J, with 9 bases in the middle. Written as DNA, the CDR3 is TGTGCCAGCAGCCCCGGGAGAAACACCGGGGAGCTGTTTTTT. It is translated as CASSPGRNTGELFF.

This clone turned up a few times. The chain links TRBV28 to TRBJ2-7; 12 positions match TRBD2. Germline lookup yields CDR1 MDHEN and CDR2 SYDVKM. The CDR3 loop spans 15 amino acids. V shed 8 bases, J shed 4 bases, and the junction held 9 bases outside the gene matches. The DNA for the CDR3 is TGTGCCAGCGGGGCTAGCGGGAGGGCCGGATACGAGCAGTACTTC. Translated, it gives CASGASGRAGYEQYF. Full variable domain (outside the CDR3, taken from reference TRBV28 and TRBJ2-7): DVKVTQSSRYLVKRTGEKVFLECVQDMDHENMFWYRQDPGLGLRLIYFSYDVKMKEKGDIPEGYSVSREKKERFSLILESASTNQTSMYLCASGASGRAGYEQYFGPGTRLTVT.

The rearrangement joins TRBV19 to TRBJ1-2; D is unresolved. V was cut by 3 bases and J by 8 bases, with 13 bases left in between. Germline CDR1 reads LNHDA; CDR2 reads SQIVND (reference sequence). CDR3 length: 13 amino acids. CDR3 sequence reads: CASSISRQRGYTF. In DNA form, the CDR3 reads TGTGCCAGTAGTATTTCGCGACAAAGAGGCTACACCTTC. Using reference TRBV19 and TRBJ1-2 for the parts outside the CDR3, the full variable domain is DGGITQSPKYLFRKEGQNVTLSCEQNLNHDAMYWYRQDPGQGLRLIYYSQIVNDFQKGDIAEGYSVSREKKESFPLTVTSAQKNPTAFYLCASSISRQRGYTFGSGTRLTVV.

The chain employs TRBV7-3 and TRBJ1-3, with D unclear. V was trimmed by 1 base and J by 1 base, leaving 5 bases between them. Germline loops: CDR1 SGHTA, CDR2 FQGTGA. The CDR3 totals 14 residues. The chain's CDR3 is CASSLMRSGNTIYF. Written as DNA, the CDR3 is TGTGCCAGCAGCTTAATGAGGTCTGGAAACACCATATATTTT.

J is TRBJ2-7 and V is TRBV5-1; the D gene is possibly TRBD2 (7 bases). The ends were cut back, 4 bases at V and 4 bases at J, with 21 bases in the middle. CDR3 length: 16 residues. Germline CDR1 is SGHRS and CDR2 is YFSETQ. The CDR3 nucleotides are TGCGCCAGCAGCAACCCCCAGGGGCCGGGAGGATACGAGCAGTACGTC. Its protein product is CASSNPQGPGGYEQYV.

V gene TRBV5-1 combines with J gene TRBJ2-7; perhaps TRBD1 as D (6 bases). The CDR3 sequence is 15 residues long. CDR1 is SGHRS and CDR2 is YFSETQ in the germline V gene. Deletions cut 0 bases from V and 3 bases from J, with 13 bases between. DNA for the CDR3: TGCGCCAGCAGCTTGGGGGCAGGGGAGAACTACGAGCAGTACTTC. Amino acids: CASSLGAGENYEQYF.

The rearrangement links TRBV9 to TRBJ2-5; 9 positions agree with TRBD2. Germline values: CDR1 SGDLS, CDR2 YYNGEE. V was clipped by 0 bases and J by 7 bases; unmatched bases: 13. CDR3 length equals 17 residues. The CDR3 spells CASSVGVRLADLGTQYF. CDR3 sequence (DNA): TGTGCCAGCAGCGTAGGAGTTCGACTAGCGGATTTGGGGACCCAGTACTTC.

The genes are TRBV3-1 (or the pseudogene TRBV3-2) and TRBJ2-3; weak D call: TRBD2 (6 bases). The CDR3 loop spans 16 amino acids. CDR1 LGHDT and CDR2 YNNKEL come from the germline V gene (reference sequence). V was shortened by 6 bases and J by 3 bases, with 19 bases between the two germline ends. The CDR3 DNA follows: TGTGCCAGCAGTCCAGGAGGGCCACGAGGAACAGATACGCAGTATTTT. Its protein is CASSPGGPRGTDTQYF.

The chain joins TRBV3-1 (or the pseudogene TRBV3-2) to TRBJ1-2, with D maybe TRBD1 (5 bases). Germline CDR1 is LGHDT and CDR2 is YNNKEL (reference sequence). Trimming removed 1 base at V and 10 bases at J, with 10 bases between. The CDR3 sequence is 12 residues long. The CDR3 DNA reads TGTGCCAGCAGCCAAGGGGGGGGGACCTACACCTTC. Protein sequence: CASSQGGGTYTF.

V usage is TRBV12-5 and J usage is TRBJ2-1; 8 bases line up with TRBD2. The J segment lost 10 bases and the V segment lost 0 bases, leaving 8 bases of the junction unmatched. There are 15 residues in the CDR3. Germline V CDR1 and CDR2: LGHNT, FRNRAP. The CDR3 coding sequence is TGTGCTAGTGGTTTGGTACGGGGGGGGTATAACGAGCAGTTCTTC. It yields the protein CASGLVRGGYNEQFF.

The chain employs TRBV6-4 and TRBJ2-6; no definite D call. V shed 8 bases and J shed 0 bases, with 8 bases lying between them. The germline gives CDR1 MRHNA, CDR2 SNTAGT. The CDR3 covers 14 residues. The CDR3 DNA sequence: TGTGCCAGCGCGGCTATCTCTGGGGCCAACGTCCTGACTTTC. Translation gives CASAAISGANVLTF.

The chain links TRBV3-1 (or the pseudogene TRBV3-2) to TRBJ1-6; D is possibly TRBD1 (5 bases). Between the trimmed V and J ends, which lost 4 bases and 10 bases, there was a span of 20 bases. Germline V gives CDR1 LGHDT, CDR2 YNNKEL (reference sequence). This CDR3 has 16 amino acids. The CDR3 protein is CASSLSSGGVRSPLHF. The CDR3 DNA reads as TGTGCCAGCAGCCTATCCTCCGGGGGGGTCAGGTCACCCCTCCACTTT.

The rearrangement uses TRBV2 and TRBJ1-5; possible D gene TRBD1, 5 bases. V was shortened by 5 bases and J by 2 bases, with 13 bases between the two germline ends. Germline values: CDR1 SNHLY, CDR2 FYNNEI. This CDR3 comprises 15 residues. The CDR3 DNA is TGTGCCAGCAGTCGCCGGGGGACTGGCAATCAGCCCCAGCATTTT. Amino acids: CASSRRGTGNQPQHF.

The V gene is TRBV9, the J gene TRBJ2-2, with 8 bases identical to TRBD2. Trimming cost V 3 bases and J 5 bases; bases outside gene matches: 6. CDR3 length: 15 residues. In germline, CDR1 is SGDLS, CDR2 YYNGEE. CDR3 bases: TGTGCCAGCAGCGCGTTAATAGCGGGAACCGGGGAGCTGTTTTTT. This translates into CASSALIAGTGELFF. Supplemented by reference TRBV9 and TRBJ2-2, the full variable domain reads DSGVTQTPKHLITATGQRVTLRCSPRSGDLSVYWYQQSLDQGLQFLIQYYNGEERAKGNILERFSAQQFPDLHSELNLSSLELGDSALYFCASSALIAGTGELFFGEGSRLTVL.

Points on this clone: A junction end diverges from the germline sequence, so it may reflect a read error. In DNA form, the CDR3 reads TGTCCCCCCCTAGGCGACTGGACTGGAGACCGACACTTC. It translates to CPPLGDWTGDRHF. The J gene is TRBJ2-4, the V gene TRBV27, with a tentative D call TRBD2 (5 bases). The CDR3 totals 13 residues. The germline CDR1 and CDR2 sequences are MNHEY and SMNVEV (reference sequence).